This paragraph covers one T cell receptor beta chain sequence. Its antigen is unknown. This entry is derived from a study of shared clonotypes between healthy human individuals. The study, taken as a whole, reports: The study found roughly 5.3% of naive CD4 clonotypes shared across a few donors.

This CDR3 contains 16 residues. Germline V gene lookup returns CDR1 SGHTS and CDR2 YDEGEE. Trimming shortened V by 0 bases and J by 2 bases, and 13 bases separated the two germline ends. Naive CD8 cells comprised CD45RO-negative, CCR7-positively selected cells, excluding terminally differentiated effector memory CD45RA+ cells. Researchers divided each subset's genomic DNA evenly across several immunoSEQ plates. Libraries were prepared by immunoSEQ multiplex PCR; TCRdb keeps only in-frame clonotypes and omits some of them. The profile shows millions of clones, approximately 95% of them singletons. This rearrangement joins TRBV5-8 to TRBJ2-3; D is possibly TRBD2 (7 bases). The receptor was isolated from a man between 18 and 35 years old in good health. The source material was naive CD8+ T cells sorted from blood. The DNA for the CDR3 is TGTGCCAGCAGCTTGGTGGGGGGGCTGACCACAGATACGCAGTATTTT. It codes for CASSLVGGLTTDTQYF.